Below, one T cell receptor (beta chain) is given with its context. The data belong to a study of Ad26.COV2.S vaccination and SARS-CoV-2 variants. The CDR3 totals 15 residues. V lost 1 base and J 4 bases, leaving 13 bases between the germline ends. Germline CDR1 SGHTA, CDR2 FQGTGA. Some clones are missing from TCRdb's copy, which holds only in-frame ones; the method was immunoSEQ multiplex PCR. The sample contains 200,000 to 300,000 clones, around nine tenths of which appear only once. Indicated treatment: approximately 18 received Ad26.COV2.S at low or high dose, single or two shots; about five received placebo; per-sample allocation not given. The investigators took samples on day 63 after the first vaccine or placebo injection.

The V call is TRBV7-3, the J call TRBJ2-5; the D gene is possibly TRBD2 (6 bases). The clonotype comes from a person aged 18-65 years who received the Ad26.COV2.S COVID-19 vaccine or a placebo. Material: peripheral blood, obtained in a trial of Ad26.COV2.S vaccine versus placebo. The CDR3 here is CASSLIRSGLETQYF. DNA for the CDR3: TGTGCCAGCAGCTTAATTCGGAGCGGGCTAGAGACCCAGTACTTC. Together with reference TRBV7-3 and TRBJ2-5, the CDR3 gives the full variable domain: GAGVSQTPSNKVTEKGKYVELRCDPISGHTALYWYRQSLGQGPEFLIYFQGTGAADDSGLPNDRFFAVRPEGSVSTLKIQRTERGDSAVYLCASSLIRSGLETQYFGPGTRLLVL.